The 19 T cell receptor beta chains in this list originate from one sample, sequenced in a study of regulatory and conventional T cells in RAG deficiency. Libraries were prepared by immunoSEQ multiplex PCR; TCRdb keeps only in-frame clonotypes and omits some of them. The sample yields some 35,000 clones, 76% seen once. The sorted conventional CD4+ T cells were CD25-low and CD127-high, with genomic DNA sequenced. These same records also appear under a second study, on regulatory T cells. As that study records: The PCR used 52 TRBV and 13 TRBJ primers.

The sample taken for sequencing was CD4+ effector T cells sorted from blood. The receptors were sampled from a human donor in good health.

The chain is built from TRBV11-2 and TRBJ2-3; D may be TRBD1 or TRBD2 (5 bases each). Per the germline V gene, CDR1 is SGHAT and CDR2 is FQNNGV. V was trimmed by 0 bases and J by 5 bases, leaving 15 bases between them. The CDR3 consists of 16 residues. The CDR3 protein is CASSLDRREHRDTQYF. For the CDR3, the DNA is TGTGCCAGCAGCTTAGACCGCAGGGAGCACCGAGATACGCAGTATTTT.

The chain links TRBV11-2 to TRBJ2-5, with D possibly called TRBD1 or TRBD2 (5 bases each). The germline V and J ends were trimmed by 5 bases and 7 bases, with 17 bases remaining between them. The CDR3 sequence is 14 residues long. Germline V gene data show CDR1 as SGHAT and CDR2 as FQNNGV. The CDR3 loop reads CASSRDLGTGTQYF. The CDR3 nucleotides are TGTGCCAGCAGCCGGGACCTCGGGACGGGGACCCAGTACTTC. Supplemented by reference TRBV11-2 and TRBJ2-5, the full variable domain reads EAGVAQSPRYKIIEKRQSVAFWCNPISGHATLYWYQQILGQGPKLLIQFQNNGVVDDSQLPKDRFSAERLKGVDSTLKIQPAKLEDSAVYLCASSRDLGTGTQYFGPGTRLLVL.

The CDR3 sequence is CASSLKTNPPPRSYNEQFF. CDR3 coding DNA: TGTGCCAGCAGCTTAAAAACAAACCCACCCCCCCGGTCCTACAATGAGCAGTTCTTC. The rearrangement links TRBV11-2 to TRBJ2-1, with no clear D. From germline, CDR1 is SGHAT and CDR2 FQNNGV. CDR3 length: 19 residues. Trimming took off 2 bases at V and 1 base at J, with 21 bases between the two ends.

This clone was seen a single time. The J gene is TRBJ1-5, the V gene TRBV28, with D possibly being TRBD1 (6 bases). Germline V CDR1 and CDR2: MDHEN, SYDVKM. V was shortened by 2 bases and J by 9 bases, with 14 bases between the two germline ends. The CDR3 runs 14 residues. This chain's CDR3 is CASSLLGGLRPQHF. In nucleotides, the CDR3 is TGTGCCAGCAGTTTACTGGGGGGCCTCCGGCCCCAGCATTTT. Full variable domain (rest looked up from reference TRBV28 and TRBJ1-5): DVKVTQSSRYLVKRTGEKVFLECVQDMDHENMFWYRQDPGLGLRLIYFSYDVKMKEKGDIPEGYSVSREKKERFSLILESASTNQTSMYLCASSLLGGLRPQHFGDGTRLSIL.

This chain links TRBV30 with TRBJ2-7, with D unresolved. The CDR3 covers 12 residues. V lost 8 bases and J 0 bases, leaving 11 bases between the germline ends. CDR1 and CDR2 from the germline V gene are GTSNPN and SVGIG (reference sequence). The CDR3 sequence is CAARHSSYEQYF. As DNA, the CDR3 is TGTGCCGCGCGACATAGCTCCTACGAGCAGTACTTC.

In this sample, this clone turned up a few times. V gene TRBV27 combines with J gene TRBJ2-1; D gene unclear. V lost 5 bases, J lost 8 bases, and 19 bases lay in between. CDR1 and CDR2 from the germline V gene are MNHEY and SMNVEV (reference sequence). This CDR3 comprises 15 residues. CDR3 in amino acids: CASSPVPTDRHEQFF. The CDR3 bases are TGTGCCAGCAGTCCCGTCCCCACGGATCGGCATGAGCAGTTCTTC.

A single count supports this clone. CDR3 region: CASSITSGGAGETQYF. In DNA, the CDR3 is TGTGCCAGTAGTATAACGAGCGGGGGGGCCGGTGAGACCCAGTACTTC. The chain couples TRBV19 to TRBJ2-5; the match to TRBD2 covers 10 bases. Per the germline V gene, CDR1 is LNHDA and CDR2 is SQIVND (reference sequence). The CDR3 covers 16 residues. Unmatched junction bases numbered 8, after V lost 2 bases and J lost 5 bases.

The genes are TRBV7-2 and TRBJ1-1; D not certain. Trimming cost V 5 bases and J 2 bases, with 9 bases left between them. Germline V lookup: CDR1 SGHTA, CDR2 FQGNSA. This CDR3 contains 13 residues. The CDR3 coding sequence is TGTGCCAGCAGCCCCACAGTAAACACTGAAGCTTTCTTT. The encoded protein is CASSPTVNTEAFF.

This chain joins TRBV6-6 and TRBJ2-5; no reliable D call. The CDR3 runs to 13 residues. Trimming pared 0 bases from V and 1 base from J, leaving 3 bases between. Per the germline V gene, CDR1 is MNHNY and CDR2 is SVGAGI (reference sequence). Here the CDR3 DNA reads TGTGCCAGCAGTTACTCTGGCCAAGAGACCCAGTACTTC. Its protein is CASSYSGQETQYF.

The chain uses TRBV6-4 and TRBJ2-5; D perhaps matches TRBD1 (5 bases). CDR1 MRHNA and CDR2 SNTAGT come from the germline V gene. V was pared by 4 bases and J by 4 bases, with 10 bases between. The CDR3 has 13 amino acids. The CDR3, as DNA: TGTGCCAGCAGTGTCTTAAGGGGAGAGACCCAGTACTTC. Its protein is CASSVLRGETQYF.

The chain carries TRBV6-5 and TRBJ1-4; D is undetermined. Germline CDR1 reads MNHEY; CDR2 reads SVGAGI. CDR3 size: 13 residues. V was clipped by 8 bases and J by 5 bases, with 12 bases between them. CDR3 sequence reads: CASRTERNEKLFF. CDR3 DNA sequence: TGTGCCAGCCGGACGGAACGCAATGAAAAACTGTTTTTT.

The chain joins TRBV7-6 to TRBJ2-7, with D perhaps assigned TRBD1 or TRBD2 (5 bases each). Germline loops: CDR1 SGHVS, CDR2 FNYEAQ. The CDR3 sequence is 13 residues long. V was shortened by 5 bases and J by 9 bases, with 17 bases between the two germline ends. CDR3 sequence (DNA): TGTGCCAGCAGCCCCATCCGGGACGCAATGCAGTACTTC. This sequence encodes CASSPIRDAMQYF. Using reference TRBV7-6 and TRBJ2-7 for the parts outside the CDR3, the full variable domain is GAGVSQSPRYKVTKRGQDVALRCDPISGHVSLYWYRQALGQGPEFLTYFNYEAQQDKSGLPNDRFSAERPEGSISTLTIQRTEQRDSAMYRCASSPIRDAMQYFGPGTRLTVT.

The sample holds a few counts of this clone. This sequence joins TRBV27 and TRBJ2-3; 7 bases map to TRBD1. Germline V gene lookup returns CDR1 MNHEY and CDR2 SMNVEV (reference sequence). The CDR3 is made up of 16 amino acids. Trimming removed 8 bases from V and 2 bases from J; junction bases left unmatched: 13. CDR3 DNA: TGTGCCAGCCGACCTTCCGGGACAGCCCACACAGATACGCAGTATTTT. Its protein is CASRPSGTAHTDTQYF.

J is TRBJ1-6 and V is TRBV19, with 7 nucleotides matching TRBD1. The CDR3 length is 14 residues. V shed 3 bases, J shed 10 bases, and the junction held 6 bases outside the gene matches. Looked up from germline, CDR1 is LNHDA and CDR2 is SQIVND (reference sequence). The CDR3 nucleotides read TGTGCCAGTAGTATCACAGGGGCGAGCTCACCCCTCCACTTT. It is translated as CASSITGASSPLHF.

The chain uses TRBV28 and TRBJ2-7; no clear D. CDR3 length equals 12 residues. Germline V gives CDR1 MDHEN, CDR2 SYDVKM. With 6 bases removed from V and 4 bases from J, the gap between germline ends came to 10 bases. Here the CDR3 reads CASSQIKYEQYF. CDR3 nucleotide sequence: TGTGCCAGCAGCCAGATTAAATACGAGCAGTACTTC.

The chain has TRBV5-1 and TRBJ2-4, with a tentative D call TRBD2 (6 bases). The V gene's germline CDR1 is SGHRS and CDR2 YFSETQ. V gave up 4 bases and J gave up 1 base, with 12 bases separating them. The CDR3 loop spans 15 amino acids. CDR3 sequence reads: CASSLGGLAKNIQYF. The CDR3 nucleotides are TGCGCCAGCAGCCTTGGAGGGTTGGCCAAAAACATTCAGTACTTC.

The J gene is TRBJ2-1, the V gene TRBV5-4; 8 bases agree with TRBD2. Germline CDR1 and CDR2: SGHNT and YYREEE (reference sequence). The CDR3 contains 14 residues. V was pared by 1 base and J by 9 bases, with 6 bases of the junction left unmatched. This CDR3 reads CASSLNARGVEQFF. The CDR3 DNA sequence: TGTGCCAGCAGCTTGAACGCGCGGGGGGTTGAGCAGTTCTTC.

V is TRBV5-1 and J is TRBJ1-1; D gene uncertain. Germline assignment: CDR1 SGHRS and CDR2 YFSETQ. The length of the CDR3 is 13 residues. V lost 4 bases and J lost 0, with 7 bases in between. CDR3 loop: CASSKGVNTEAFF. The CDR3, as DNA: TGCGCCAGCAGCAAGGGAGTGAACACTGAAGCTTTCTTT.

V gene TRBV5-4 combines with J gene TRBJ2-2; 14 nucleotides line up with TRBD2. Germline-derived CDR1 and CDR2 are SGHNT and YYREEE (reference sequence). The CDR3 is made up of 17 amino acids. V shed 4 bases, J shed 6 bases, and the junction held 8 bases outside the gene matches. In DNA, the CDR3 is TGTGCCAGCAGCCTCCACCGACTAGCGGGGGGGCCCGGGGAGCTGTTTTTT. Its translation is CASSLHRLAGGPGELFF.